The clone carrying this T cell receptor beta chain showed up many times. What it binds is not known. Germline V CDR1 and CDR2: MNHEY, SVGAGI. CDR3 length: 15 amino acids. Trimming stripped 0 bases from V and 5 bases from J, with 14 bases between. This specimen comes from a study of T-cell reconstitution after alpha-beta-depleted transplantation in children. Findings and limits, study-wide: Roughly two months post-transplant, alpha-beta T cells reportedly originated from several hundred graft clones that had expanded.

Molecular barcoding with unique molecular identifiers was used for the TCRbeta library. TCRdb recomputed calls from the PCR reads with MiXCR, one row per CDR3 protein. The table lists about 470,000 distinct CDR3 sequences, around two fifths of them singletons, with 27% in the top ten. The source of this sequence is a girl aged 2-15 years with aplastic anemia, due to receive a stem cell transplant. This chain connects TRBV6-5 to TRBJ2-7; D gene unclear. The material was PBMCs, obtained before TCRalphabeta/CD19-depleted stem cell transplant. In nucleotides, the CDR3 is TGTGCCAGCAGTTACTCGATTATTAAGGTAGACGAGCAGTACTTC. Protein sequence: CASSYSIIKVDEQYF.